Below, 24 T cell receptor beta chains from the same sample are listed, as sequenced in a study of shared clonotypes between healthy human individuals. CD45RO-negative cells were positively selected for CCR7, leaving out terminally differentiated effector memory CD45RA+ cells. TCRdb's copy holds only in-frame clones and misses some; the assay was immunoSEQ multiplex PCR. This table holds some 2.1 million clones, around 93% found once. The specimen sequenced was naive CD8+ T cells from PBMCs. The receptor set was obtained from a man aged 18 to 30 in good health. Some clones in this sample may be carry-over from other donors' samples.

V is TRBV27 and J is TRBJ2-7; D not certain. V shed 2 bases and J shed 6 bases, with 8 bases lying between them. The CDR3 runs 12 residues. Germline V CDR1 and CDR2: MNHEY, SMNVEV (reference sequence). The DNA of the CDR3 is TGTGCCAGCAGTTTAGATTGGGGCGAGCAGTACTTC. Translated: CASSLDWGEQYF.

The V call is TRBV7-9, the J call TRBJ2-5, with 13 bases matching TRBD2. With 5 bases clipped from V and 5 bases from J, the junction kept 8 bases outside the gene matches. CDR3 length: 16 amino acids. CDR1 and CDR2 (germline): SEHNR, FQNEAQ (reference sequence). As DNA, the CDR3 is TGTGCCAGCAGCACTAGGACTAGCGGGAGCGGGGAGACCCAGTACTTC. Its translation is CASSTRTSGSGETQYF.

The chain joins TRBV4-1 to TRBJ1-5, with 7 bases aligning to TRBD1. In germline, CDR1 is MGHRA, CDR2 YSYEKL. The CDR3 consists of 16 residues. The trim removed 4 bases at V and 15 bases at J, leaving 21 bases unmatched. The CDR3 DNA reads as TGCGCCAGCAGCCCTAGACAGGGCTCGGCCCAATTCCACGCGCATTTT. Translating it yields CASSPRQGSAQFHAHF.

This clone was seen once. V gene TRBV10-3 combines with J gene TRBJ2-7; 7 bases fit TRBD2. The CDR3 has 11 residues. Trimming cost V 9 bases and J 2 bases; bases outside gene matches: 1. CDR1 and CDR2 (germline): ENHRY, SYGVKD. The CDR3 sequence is CAMGGPYEQYF. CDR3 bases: TGTGCCATGGGAGGGCCCTACGAGCAGTACTTC.

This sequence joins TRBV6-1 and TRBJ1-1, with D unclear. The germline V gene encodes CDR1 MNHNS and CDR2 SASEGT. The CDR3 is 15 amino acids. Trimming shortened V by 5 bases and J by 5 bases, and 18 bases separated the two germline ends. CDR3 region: CASSPIPGRGTEAFF. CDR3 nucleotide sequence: TGTGCCAGCAGTCCGATTCCAGGTAGAGGGACTGAAGCTTTCTTT.

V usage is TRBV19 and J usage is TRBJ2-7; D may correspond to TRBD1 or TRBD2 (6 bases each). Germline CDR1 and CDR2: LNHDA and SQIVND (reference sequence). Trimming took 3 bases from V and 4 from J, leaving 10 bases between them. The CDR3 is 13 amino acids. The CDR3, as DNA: TGTGCCAGTAGTATGGAGGGGGTGTACGAGCAGTACTTC. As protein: CASSMEGVYEQYF. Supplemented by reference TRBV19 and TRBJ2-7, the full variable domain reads DGGITQSPKYLFRKEGQNVTLSCEQNLNHDAMYWYRQDPGQGLRLIYYSQIVNDFQKGDIAEGYSVSREKKESFPLTVTSAQKNPTAFYLCASSMEGVYEQYFGPGTRLTVT.

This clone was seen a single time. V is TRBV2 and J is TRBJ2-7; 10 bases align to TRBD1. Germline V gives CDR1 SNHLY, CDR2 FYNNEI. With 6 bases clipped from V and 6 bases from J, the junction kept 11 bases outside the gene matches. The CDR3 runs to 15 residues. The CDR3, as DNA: TGTGCCAGCAGCTATGACAGGGGGCGGTTGGGCGAGCAGTACTTC. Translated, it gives CASSYDRGRLGEQYF.

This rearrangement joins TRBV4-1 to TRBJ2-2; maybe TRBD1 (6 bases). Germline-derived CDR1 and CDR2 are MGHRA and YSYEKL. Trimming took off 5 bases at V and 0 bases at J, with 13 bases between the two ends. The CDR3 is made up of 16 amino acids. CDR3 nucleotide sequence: TGCGCCAGCAGCTTAATCGGGACAACGAACACCGGGGAGCTGTTTTTT. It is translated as CASSLIGTTNTGELFF.

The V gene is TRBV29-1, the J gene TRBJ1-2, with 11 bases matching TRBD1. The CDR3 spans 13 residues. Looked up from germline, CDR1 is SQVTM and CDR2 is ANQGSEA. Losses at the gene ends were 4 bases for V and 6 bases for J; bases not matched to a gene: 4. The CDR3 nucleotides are TGCAGCGTTGGGGACAGGGGGTTGCATGGCTACACCTTC. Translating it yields CSVGDRGLHGYTF.

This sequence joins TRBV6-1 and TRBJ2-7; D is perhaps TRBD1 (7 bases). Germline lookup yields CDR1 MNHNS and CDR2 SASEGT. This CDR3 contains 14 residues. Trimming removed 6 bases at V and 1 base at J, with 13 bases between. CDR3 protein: CASRQGGLSYEQYF. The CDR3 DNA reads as TGTGCCAGCAGGCAGGGGGGCCTTTCCTACGAGCAGTACTTC.

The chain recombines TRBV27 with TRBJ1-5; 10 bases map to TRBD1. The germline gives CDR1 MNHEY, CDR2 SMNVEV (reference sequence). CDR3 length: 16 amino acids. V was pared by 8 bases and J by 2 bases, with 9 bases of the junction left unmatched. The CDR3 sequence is CASQVGQGYGNQPQHF. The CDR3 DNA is TGTGCCAGCCAGGTGGGACAGGGGTATGGCAATCAGCCCCAGCATTTT.

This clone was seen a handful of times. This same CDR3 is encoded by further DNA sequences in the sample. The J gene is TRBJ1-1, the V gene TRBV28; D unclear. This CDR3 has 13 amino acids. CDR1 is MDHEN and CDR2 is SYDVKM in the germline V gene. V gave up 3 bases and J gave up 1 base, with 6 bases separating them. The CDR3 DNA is TGTGCCAGCAGTTTGGTGGGGAACACTGAAGCTTTCTTT. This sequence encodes CASSLVGNTEAFF.

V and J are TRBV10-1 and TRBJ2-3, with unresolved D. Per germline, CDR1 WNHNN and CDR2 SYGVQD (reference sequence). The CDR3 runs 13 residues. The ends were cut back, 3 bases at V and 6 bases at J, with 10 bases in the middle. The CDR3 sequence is CASSDGPGDTQYF. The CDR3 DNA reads TGCGCCAGCAGTGATGGCCCCGGGGATACGCAGTATTTT.

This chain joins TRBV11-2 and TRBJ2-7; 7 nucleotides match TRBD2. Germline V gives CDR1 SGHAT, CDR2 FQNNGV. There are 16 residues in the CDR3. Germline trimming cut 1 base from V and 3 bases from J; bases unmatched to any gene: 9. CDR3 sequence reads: CASSLGGGSSFYEQYF. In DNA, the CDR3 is TGTGCCAGCAGCTTAGGGGGGGGATCATCCTTCTACGAGCAGTACTTC.

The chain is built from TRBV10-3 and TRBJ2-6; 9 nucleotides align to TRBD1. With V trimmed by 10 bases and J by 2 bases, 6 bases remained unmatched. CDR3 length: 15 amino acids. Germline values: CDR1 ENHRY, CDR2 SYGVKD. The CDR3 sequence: CATGQGLAGANVLTF. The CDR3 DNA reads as TGTGCCACCGGACAGGGGTTGGCTGGGGCCAACGTCCTGACTTTC.

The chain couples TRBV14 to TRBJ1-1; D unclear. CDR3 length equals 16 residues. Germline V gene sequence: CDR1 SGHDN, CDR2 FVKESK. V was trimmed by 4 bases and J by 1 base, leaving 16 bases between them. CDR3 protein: CASSPRGLRGNTEAFF. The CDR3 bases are TGTGCCAGCAGCCCCCGTGGTCTCCGGGGGAACACTGAAGCTTTCTTT.

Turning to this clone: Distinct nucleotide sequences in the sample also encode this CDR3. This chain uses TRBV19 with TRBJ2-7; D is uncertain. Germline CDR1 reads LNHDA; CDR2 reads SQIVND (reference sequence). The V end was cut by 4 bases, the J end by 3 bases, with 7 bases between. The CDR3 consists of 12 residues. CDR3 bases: TGTGCCAGTAGTAGTGGGGACTACGAGCAGTACTTC. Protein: CASSSGDYEQYF.

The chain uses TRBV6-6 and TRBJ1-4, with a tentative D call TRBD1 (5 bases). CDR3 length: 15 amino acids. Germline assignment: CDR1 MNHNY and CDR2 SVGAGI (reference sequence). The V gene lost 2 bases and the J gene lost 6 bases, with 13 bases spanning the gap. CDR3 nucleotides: TGTGCCAGCAGTTACCCCGGGACGGGTGATGAAAAACTGTTTTTT. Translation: CASSYPGTGDEKLFF.

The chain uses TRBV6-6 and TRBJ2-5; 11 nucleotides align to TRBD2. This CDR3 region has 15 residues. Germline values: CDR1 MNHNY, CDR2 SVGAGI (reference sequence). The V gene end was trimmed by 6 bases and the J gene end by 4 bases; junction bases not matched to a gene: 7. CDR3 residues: CASRLLAGDPETQYF. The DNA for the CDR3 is TGTGCCAGCAGGCTACTAGCGGGAGACCCAGAGACCCAGTACTTC.

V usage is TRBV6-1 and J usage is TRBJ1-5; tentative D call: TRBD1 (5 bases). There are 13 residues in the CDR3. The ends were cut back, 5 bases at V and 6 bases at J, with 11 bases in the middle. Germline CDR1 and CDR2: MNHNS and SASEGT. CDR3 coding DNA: TGTGCCAGCAGTTGGGGGAAATTTCAGCCCCAGCATTTT. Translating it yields CASSWGKFQPQHF.

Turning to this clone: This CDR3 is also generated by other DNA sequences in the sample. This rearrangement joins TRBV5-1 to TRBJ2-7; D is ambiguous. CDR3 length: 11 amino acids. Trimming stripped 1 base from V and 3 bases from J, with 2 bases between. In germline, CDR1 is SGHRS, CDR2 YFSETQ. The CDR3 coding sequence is TGCGCCAGCAGCTTGAACTACGAGCAGTACTTC. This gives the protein CASSLNYEQYF.

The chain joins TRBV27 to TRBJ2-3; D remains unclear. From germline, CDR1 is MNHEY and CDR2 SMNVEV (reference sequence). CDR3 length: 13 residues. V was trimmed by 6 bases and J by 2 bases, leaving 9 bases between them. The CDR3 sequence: CASSYGNTDTQYF. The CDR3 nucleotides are TGTGCCAGCAGCTATGGGAACACAGATACGCAGTATTTT.

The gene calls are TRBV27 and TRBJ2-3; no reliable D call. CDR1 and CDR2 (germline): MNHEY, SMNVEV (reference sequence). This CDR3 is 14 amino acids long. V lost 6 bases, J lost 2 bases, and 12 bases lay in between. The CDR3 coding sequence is TGTGCCAGCAGCCTACCCCATACCACAGATACGCAGTATTTT. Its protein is CASSLPHTTDTQYF.

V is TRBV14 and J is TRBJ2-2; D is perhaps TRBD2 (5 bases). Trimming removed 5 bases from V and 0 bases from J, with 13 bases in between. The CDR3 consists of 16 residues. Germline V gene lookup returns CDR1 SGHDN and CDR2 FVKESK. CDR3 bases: TGTGCCAGCAGCAGCGGTTGGGCCACGAACACCGGGGAGCTGTTTTTT. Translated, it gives CASSSGWATNTGELFF.